This entry describes one TCR beta chain. The data belong to a study of blood T cell repertoires in COVID-19. Study background: Both acute and convalescent COVID-19 samples were obtained from the United States, Italy and Spain. In each case, the material was cDNA or gDNA derived from T cells, B-cell-depleted T cells, or PBMCs.

The authors' processing: Reference gene primers were amplified, and this amplification served to estimate nucleated cell counts. Profiling relied on immunoSEQ multiplex PCR, and the TCRdb table lists in-frame clones only, not all of them. Clone size and the V and J calls come from that table; the DNA yielded D and trimming. The sample holds some 250,000 clones, roughly 87% seen once. Sequencing used peripheral blood. This TCR was recovered from a man aged 60-69 years who had recovered from COVID-19.

The CDR3 bases are TGTGCCAGCAGCCTCCAAGGGACAGAAGCCCTCCACTTT. Its translation is CASSLQGTEALHF. V usage is TRBV7-8 and J usage is TRBJ1-6, with TRBD1 matching over 7 bases. CDR1 and CDR2 from the germline V gene are SGHVS and FQNEAQ. The CDR3 length is 13 residues. J lost 14 bases, V lost 5 bases, and 9 bases had no gene match.